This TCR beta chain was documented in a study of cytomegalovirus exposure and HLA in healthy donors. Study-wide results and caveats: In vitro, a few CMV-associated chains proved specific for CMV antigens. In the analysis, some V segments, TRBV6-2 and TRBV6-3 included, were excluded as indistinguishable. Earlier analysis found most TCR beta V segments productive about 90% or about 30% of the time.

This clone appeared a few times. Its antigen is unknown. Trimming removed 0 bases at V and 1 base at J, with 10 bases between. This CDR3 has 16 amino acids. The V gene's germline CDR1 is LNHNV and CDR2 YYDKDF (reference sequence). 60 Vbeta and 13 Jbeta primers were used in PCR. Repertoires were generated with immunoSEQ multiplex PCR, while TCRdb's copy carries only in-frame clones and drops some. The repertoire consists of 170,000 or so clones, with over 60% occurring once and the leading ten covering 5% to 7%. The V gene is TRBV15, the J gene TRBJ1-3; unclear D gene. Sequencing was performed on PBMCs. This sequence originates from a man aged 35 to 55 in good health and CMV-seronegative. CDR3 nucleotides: TGTGCCACCAGCAGAGATCGGGGAATATCTGGAAACACCATATATTTT. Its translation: CATSRDRGISGNTIYF.